Shown below are 12 T cell receptor beta chains from a single sample sequenced in a study of T cell repertoires in cytomegalovirus infection. TCRdb re-derived calls from the reads in MiXCR, one entry per CDR3 protein. The sample carries roughly 640,000 distinct CDR3 sequences, around 24% recorded once. Sequenced material: CD8+ T cells from PBMCs. All receptors come from a human donor in good health (CMV status not recorded). Some clones in this sample may be carry-over from other donors' samples.

The chain combines TRBV19 with TRBJ1-5; D is undetermined. Deletions cut 5 bases from V and 1 base from J, with 9 bases between. The CDR3 is 14 amino acids. Germline loops: CDR1 LNHDA, CDR2 SQIVND (reference sequence). CDR3: CASSPGWSNQPQHF. As DNA, the CDR3 is TGTGCCAGTAGTCCCGGATGGAGCAATCAGCCCCAGCATTTT.

This clonotype was observed a few times. The rearrangement links TRBV20-1 to TRBJ2-1; 8 bases agree with TRBD2. CDR1 and CDR2 (germline): DFQATT, SNEGSKA (reference sequence). This CDR3 has 13 amino acids. Trimming at V came to 5 bases and at J to 5 bases, leaving 5 bases not matched to a gene. The CDR3 DNA sequence: TGCAGTGCTTGGGCGGGGGGTAACAATGAGCAGTTCTTC. This encodes CSAWAGGNNEQFF.

This clonotype was recorded at least ten times. The rearrangement joins TRBV7-6 to TRBJ1-5; D gene unclear. The V end lost 4 bases, the J end lost 2 bases, and 9 bases lay between the germline ends. This CDR3 region has 14 residues. CDR1 and CDR2 from the germline V gene are SGHVS and FNYEAQ. CDR3 coding DNA: TGTGCCAGCAGCTCTGGGAAGGGCAATCAGCCCCAGCATTTT. Translating it yields CASSSGKGNQPQHF.

Concerning this clonotype itself: A read error is possible here, since a much larger clone lies one base away. The chain couples TRBV27 to TRBJ2-7; D is undetermined. Germline CDR1 MNHEY, CDR2 SMNVEV (reference sequence). This CDR3 spans 14 amino acids. The CDR3 reads CTSSLFPFSYEQYF. CDR3 DNA: TGTACCAGCAGTTTATTTCCGTTCTCCTACGAGCAGTACTTC.

The V and J genes are TRBV7-6 and TRBJ1-2; D is possibly TRBD1 (5 bases). CDR1 SGHVS and CDR2 FNYEAQ come from the germline V gene. The V end was cut by 3 bases, the J end by 5 bases, with 13 bases between. The length of the CDR3 is 14 residues. The CDR3 reads CASSFGTLLYGYTF. The CDR3 bases are TGTGCCAGCAGCTTCGGGACGCTCCTTTATGGCTACACCTTC.

The chain recombines TRBV7-9 with TRBJ1-2, with D possibly being TRBD1 (5 bases). This CDR3 region has 16 residues. CDR1 and CDR2 from the germline V gene are SEHNR and FQNEAQ (reference sequence). V lost 3 bases and J 0 bases, leaving 14 bases between the germline ends. In DNA, the CDR3 is TGTGCCAGCAGCTTTTGGCGGGGCCGATCTAACTATGGCTACACCTTC. Its translation is CASSFWRGRSNYGYTF.

The chain combines TRBV2 with TRBJ1-1; TRBD1 aligns across 10 bases. CDR1 is SNHLY, CDR2 FYNNEI, per germline. The length of the CDR3 is 13 residues. The V and J ends lost 6 bases and 6 bases, in that order; junction bases with no gene match: 4. CDR3: CASRDRGPAEAFF. The CDR3 DNA follows: TGTGCCAGCAGAGACAGGGGGCCGGCTGAAGCTTTCTTT.

This clonotype was picked up many times. The chain couples TRBV20-1 to TRBJ2-3, with 11 bases identical to TRBD2. J was trimmed by 2 bases and V by 6 bases; bases with no gene match: 13. Germline CDR1 is DFQATT and CDR2 is SNEGSKA (reference sequence). The length of the CDR3 is 17 residues. The CDR3 DNA reads as TGCAGTGCCGGACTAGCGGGTAGGCCGGAGAACACAGATACGCAGTATTTT. Its translation is CSAGLAGRPENTDTQYF.

This clonotype was seen more than once but under ten times. The genes are TRBV4-3 and TRBJ1-5; unclear D gene. V was shortened by 1 base and J by 0 bases, with 7 bases between the two germline ends. CDR1 LGHNA and CDR2 YSLEER come from the germline V gene. The CDR3 is 15 amino acids. CDR3 protein: CASSQARVSNQPQHF. CDR3 sequence (DNA): TGCGCCAGCAGCCAAGCCCGCGTTAGCAATCAGCCCCAGCATTTT.

To note about this clonotype: Just one base apart from a much larger clone, this may be a read error. V gene TRBV11-2 combines with J gene TRBJ2-1; 10 bases agree with TRBD1. Germline lookup yields CDR1 SGHAT and CDR2 FQNNGV. This CDR3 region has 15 residues. DNA for the CDR3: TGTGCCTGCAGCTTTAGGACAGGGGGTTACAATGAGCAGTTCTTC. Translating gives CACSFRTGGYNEQFF.

J is TRBJ2-1 and V is TRBV4-2; TRBD2 agrees at 16 bases. Unmatched junction bases numbered 8, after V lost 4 bases and J lost 5 bases. This CDR3 has 18 amino acids. Per the germline V gene, CDR1 is LGHNA and CDR2 is YNFKEQ. The CDR3 loop is CASSLGTSGGAMNNEQFF. CDR3 in DNA: TGTGCCAGCAGCCTTGGGACTAGCGGGGGGGCAATGAACAATGAGCAGTTCTTC.

Turning to this clonotype: The junction departs from the called germline gene at one end, perhaps through a read error. This chain links TRBV6-2 or TRBV6-3 with TRBJ1-3; D is ambiguous. Germline V gene lookup returns CDR1 MNHEY and CDR2 SVGEGT. The CDR3 totals 12 residues. DNA of the CDR3: TGTGCCACCAGTGTCTCTGGAAACACCATATATTTT. Translating it yields CATSVSGNTIYF.